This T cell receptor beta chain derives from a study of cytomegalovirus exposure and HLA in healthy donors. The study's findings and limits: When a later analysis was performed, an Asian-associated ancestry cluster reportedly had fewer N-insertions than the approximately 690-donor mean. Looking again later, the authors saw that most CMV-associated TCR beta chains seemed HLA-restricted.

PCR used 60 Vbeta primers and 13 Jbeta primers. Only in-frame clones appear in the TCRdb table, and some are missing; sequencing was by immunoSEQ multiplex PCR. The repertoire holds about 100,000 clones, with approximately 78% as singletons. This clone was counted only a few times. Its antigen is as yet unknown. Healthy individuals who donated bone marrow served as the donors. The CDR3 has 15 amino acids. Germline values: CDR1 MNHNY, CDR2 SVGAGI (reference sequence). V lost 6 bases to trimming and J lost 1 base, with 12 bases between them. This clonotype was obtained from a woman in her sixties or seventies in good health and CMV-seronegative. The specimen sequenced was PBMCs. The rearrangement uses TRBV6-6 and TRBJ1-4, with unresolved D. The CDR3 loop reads CASRSRGITNEKLFF. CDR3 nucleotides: TGTGCCAGCAGGTCCCGGGGTATAACTAATGAAAAACTGTTTTTT.